These T cell receptor beta chains were read from a single sample in a study of T-cell memory formation after mild COVID-19. TCRdb redid the calling of the 5' RACE reads with MiXCR, one entry per CDR3 protein. The sample has around 470,000 distinct CDR3 sequences; around 18% are singletons. The material sequenced was PBMCs or a T cell subset sorted from them (not recorded which). The receptors were gathered from an adult woman who had mild COVID-19 (a few samples of this study predate the infection). Cell type and time point are not known. CDR3s include the opening cysteine and the closing phenylalanine or tryptophan. The D gene is left open where the match is weak. Size tells how often a clone was seen (once, few, many) or the class of an expanded clone, and some rows leave it out.

D gene	clone size	J gene	V gene	CDR3 protein	CDR3 DNA
TRBD2	few	TRBJ2-2	TRBV29-1	CSVDGTGGWNTGELFF	TGCAGCGTTGACGGAACGGGAGGGTGGAACACCGGGGAGCTGTTTTTT
TRBD1	many	TRBJ2-1	TRBV9	CASSAPGQGSYNEQFF	TGTGCCAGCAGCGCCCCGGGACAGGGCTCCTACAATGAGCAGTTCTTC
-	-	TRBJ2-1	TRBV5-1	CASSSLLAPADNEQFF	TGCGCCAGCAGCTCCTTACTAGCCCCGGCGGACAATGAGCAGTTCTTC
-	-	TRBJ2-5	TRBV2	CASSSHLERGETQYF	TGTGCCAGCAGTTCCCATCTTGAGAGGGGGGAGACCCAGTACTTC
-	-	TRBJ2-1	TRBV4-2	CASSQGDSSLHEQFF	TGTGCCAGCAGCCAAGGGGACTCATCTCTCCATGAGCAGTTCTTC
-	-	TRBJ2-7	TRBV6-5	CASSYSRGSEQYF	TGTGCCAGCAGTTACTCAAGGGGGTCCGAGCAGTACTTC
-	few	TRBJ2-1	TRBV5-1	CASSPGRIQPGKINNEQFF	TGCGCCAGCAGCCCGGGGCGGATCCAACCGGGAAAGATAAACAATGAGCAGTTCTTC
-	-	TRBJ2-7	TRBV30	CAWRTAYEQYF	TGTGCCTGGAGGACAGCCTACGAGCAGTACTTC
-	-	TRBJ2-7	TRBV12-3/TRBV12-4	CASSFTAYEQYF	TGTGCCAGCAGTTTTACGGCGTATGAGCAGTACTTC
-	few	TRBJ1-1	TRBV20-1	CSATLRRNTEAFF	TGCAGTGCTACCTTGAGGAGGAACACTGAAGCTTTCTTT
TRBD2	-	TRBJ2-2	TRBV12-3/TRBV12-4	CASSSPRLAGGTGELFF	TGTGCCAGCAGTTCCCCCAGACTAGCGGGAGGCACCGGGGAGCTGTTTTTT
-	few	TRBJ2-3	TRBV20-1	CSARPSTDTQYF	TGCAGTGCTAGACCTAGCACAGATACGCAGTATTTT
-	-	TRBJ2-5	TRBV7-9	CASSATGLETQYF	TGTGCCAGCAGCGCCACAGGGTTGGAGACCCAGTACTTC
-	few	TRBJ2-1	TRBV24-1	CATSVKAEQFF	TGTGCCACCAGTGTGAAGGCAGAGCAGTTCTTC
TRBD2	-	TRBJ2-2	TRBV2	CASTRGLAGGTGELFF	TGTGCCAGCACCCGAGGACTAGCGGGAGGGACCGGGGAGCTGTTTTTT
-	few	TRBJ2-1	TRBV12-3/TRBV12-4	CASTAGPYNEQFF	TGTGCCAGCACTGCAGGCCCCTACAATGAGCAGTTCTTC
TRBD1	-	TRBJ1-2	TRBV20-1	CSARTGTVSNYGYTF	TGCAGTGCCAGGACCGGGACAGTTTCTAACTATGGCTACACCTTC